The following is a T cell receptor (beta chain) sequence with its context. The data derive from a study of graft-versus-host responses after intestinal transplantation. The repertoire was sequenced with immunoSEQ multiplex PCR; TCRdb's copy has only in-frame clones and lacks some. The table lists about 30,000 clones, nearly 90% of them singletons. Trimming removed 5 bases at V and 7 bases at J, with 8 bases between. Germline V CDR1 and CDR2: LNHDA, SQIVND (reference sequence). CDR3 length equals 11 residues. The rearrangement joins TRBV19 to TRBJ2-5, with D unclear. The specimen was PBMCs, collected around 480 days after intestinal transplantation. This receptor was identified in a human patient who received an intestinal transplant, so some T cells may come from the graft donor. The DNA of the CDR3 is TGTGCCAGTAGTGATTTCGGGACCCAGTACTTC. As protein: CASSDFGTQYF. Complete variable domain (other parts from reference TRBV19 and TRBJ2-5): DGGITQSPKYLFRKEGQNVTLSCEQNLNHDAMYWYRQDPGQGLRLIYYSQIVNDFQKGDIAEGYSVSREKKESFPLTVTSAQKNPTAFYLCASSDFGTQYFGPGTRLLVL.